These 14 T cell receptor beta chains originate from one sample sequenced in a study of T cell clones after liver transplantation. Using immunoSEQ multiplex PCR, the repertoire was profiled, and TCRdb retains in-frame clones only, with some absent. This table has tens of thousands of clones, around 84% appearing once. The source was CD4+ T cells from blood, collected less than 50 months after liver transplant. The receptor source for this set is a human patient who received a liver transplant. Some T cells could come from the graft donor.

The CDR3 here is CASSWTGERNEKLFF. As DNA, the CDR3 is TGTGCCAGCAGCTGGACAGGGGAACGTAATGAAAAACTGTTTTTT. This rearrangement joins TRBV7-2 to TRBJ1-4; 9 bases are shared with TRBD1. Trimming at V came to 4 bases and at J to 4 bases, leaving 4 bases not matched to a gene. Germline values: CDR1 SGHTA, CDR2 FQGNSA. CDR3 length: 15 amino acids.

This chain connects TRBV19 to TRBJ2-3, with TRBD1 matching 9 bases. Unmatched junction bases numbered 7, after V lost 7 bases and J lost 2 bases. CDR1 and CDR2 (germline): LNHDA, SQIVND (reference sequence). This CDR3 comprises 15 residues. CDR3 sequence reads: CASTTGQGVTDTQYF. The CDR3 DNA reads as TGTGCCAGTACGACGGGACAGGGCGTCACAGATACGCAGTATTTT.

This chain uses TRBV5-1 with TRBJ2-1, with D perhaps TRBD1 (5 bases). The CDR3 consists of 16 residues. Germline V gives CDR1 SGHRS, CDR2 YFSETQ. The V and J ends lost 4 bases and 0 bases respectively, with 14 bases between them. The CDR3 protein is CASSIRQLSSYNEQFF. CDR3 DNA: TGCGCCAGCAGCATCCGACAGCTAAGCTCCTACAATGAGCAGTTCTTC.

The J gene is TRBJ2-2, the V gene TRBV7-2, with D tentatively TRBD1 (5 bases). The V gene lost 5 bases and the J gene lost 6 bases, with 7 bases spanning the gap. This CDR3 is 12 amino acids long. Germline CDR1 SGHTA, CDR2 FQGNSA. CDR3 sequence (DNA): TGTGCCAGCAGCCGACAGTCCGGGGAGCTGTTTTTT. Translated: CASSRQSGELFF.

The chain links TRBV19 to TRBJ2-7; the match to TRBD1 covers 11 bases. Trimming cost V 4 bases and J 2 bases; bases outside gene matches: 1. The CDR3 contains 14 residues. Germline CDR1 reads LNHDA; CDR2 reads SQIVND (reference sequence). The DNA for the CDR3 is TGTGCCAGTAGTAAGGGACAGGGGGCCTACGAGCAGTACTTC. Its translation is CASSKGQGAYEQYF.

This clone was observed a handful of times. This chain links TRBV25-1 with TRBJ1-6; 7 bases agree with TRBD1. Germline CDR1 MGHDK, CDR2 SYGVNS. The junction had 6 bases not matched to a gene; V was cut back by 4 bases and J by 6 bases. The CDR3 covers 15 residues. The CDR3 DNA reads TGTGCCAGCAGTGTAAGGGGGCCTTTTAATTCACCCCTCCACTTT. Translated: CASSVRGPFNSPLHF.

The chain joins TRBV7-8 to TRBJ1-3, with D tentatively TRBD1 (6 bases). Trimming left V 1 base short and J 2 bases short, with 6 bases between. In germline, CDR1 is SGHVS, CDR2 FQNEAQ. This CDR3 has 14 amino acids. CDR3 residues: CASSLGGPGNTIYF. For the CDR3, the DNA is TGTGCCAGCAGCTTAGGGGGGCCTGGAAACACCATATATTTT. The full variable domain, in which reference TRBV7-8 and TRBJ1-3 provide the parts outside the CDR3, is GAGVSQSPRYKVAKRGQDVALRCDPISGHVSLFWYQQALGQGPEFLTYFQNEAQLDKSGLPSDRFFAERPEGSVSTLKIQRTQQEDSAVYLCASSLGGPGNTIYFGEGSWLTVV.

This chain links TRBV4-3 with TRBJ1-1; D is uncertain. Germline assignment: CDR1 LGHNA and CDR2 YSLEER. V was pared by 0 bases and J by 5 bases, with 10 bases between. CDR3 size: 14 residues. CDR3 DNA sequence: TGCGCCAGCAGCCAAGAATCGGGTTGGACTGAAGCTTTCTTT. It yields the protein CASSQESGWTEAFF.

The CDR3 is CASSLGWGRVKETQYF. The CDR3 DNA sequence: TGCGCCAGCAGCTTAGGATGGGGGCGGGTTAAGGAGACCCAGTACTTC. The chain uses TRBV5-1 and TRBJ2-5; the D gene is possibly TRBD1 (6 bases). V lost 2 bases and J 5 bases, leaving 19 bases between the germline ends. This CDR3 region has 16 residues. Germline V CDR1 and CDR2: SGHRS, YFSETQ.

Concerning this clone: Other DNA sequences within the sample encode an identical CDR3. The V call is TRBV7-6, the J call TRBJ2-3; the D gene is possibly TRBD2 (6 bases). V shed 2 bases and J shed 3 bases, with 12 bases lying between them. CDR1 and CDR2 (germline): SGHVS, FNYEAQ. The CDR3 spans 15 residues. This chain's CDR3 is CASSLNRGRTDTQYF. CDR3 coding DNA: TGTGCCAGCAGCTTAAATCGTGGGAGGACAGATACGCAGTATTTT.

The V call is TRBV29-1, the J call TRBJ1-4; 12 bases are a match to TRBD1. Per germline, CDR1 SQVTM and CDR2 ANQGSEA. The CDR3 sequence is 14 residues long. The V gene end was trimmed by 6 bases and the J gene end by 6 bases; junction bases not matched to a gene: 5. CDR3: CSVSRDRGHEKLFF. For the CDR3, the DNA is TGCAGCGTAAGCCGGGACAGGGGGCATGAAAAACTGTTTTTT.

This chain connects TRBV2 to TRBJ1-6; D possibly corresponds to TRBD1 (5 bases). Deletions cut 2 bases from V and 6 bases from J, with 11 bases between. Germline V gene sequence: CDR1 SNHLY, CDR2 FYNNEI. The CDR3 spans 15 residues. As DNA, the CDR3 is TGTGCCAGCAGTGAATTAAGTCAGGGTAATTCACCCCTCCACTTT. Translation: CASSELSQGNSPLHF.

The V call is TRBV7-2, the J call TRBJ2-1, with a tentative D call TRBD1 (6 bases). Germline CDR1 is SGHTA and CDR2 is FQGNSA. The germline V and J ends were trimmed by 3 bases and 0 bases, with 12 bases remaining between them. The CDR3 extends over 16 amino acids. CDR3 coding DNA: TGTGCCAGCAGCTTTTCCAGGGGCGCCTCCTACAATGAGCAGTTCTTC. Amino acids: CASSFSRGASYNEQFF. Drawing the rest from reference TRBV7-2 and TRBJ2-1, the complete variable domain is GAGVSQSPSNKVTEKGKDVELRCDPISGHTALYWYRQSLGQGLEFLIYFQGNSAPDKSGLPSDRFSAERTGGSVSTLTIQRTQQEDSAVYLCASSFSRGASYNEQFFGPGTRLTVL.

The rearrangement joins TRBV19 to TRBJ1-3, with unresolved D. V lost 4 bases, J lost 7 bases, and 26 bases lay in between. This CDR3 comprises 18 residues. From germline, CDR1 is LNHDA and CDR2 SQIVND (reference sequence). The CDR3 spells CASSTQSPGSLYSNTIYF. CDR3 nucleotides: TGTGCCAGTAGTACGCAATCTCCGGGGTCCTTGTACAGCAACACCATATATTTT.